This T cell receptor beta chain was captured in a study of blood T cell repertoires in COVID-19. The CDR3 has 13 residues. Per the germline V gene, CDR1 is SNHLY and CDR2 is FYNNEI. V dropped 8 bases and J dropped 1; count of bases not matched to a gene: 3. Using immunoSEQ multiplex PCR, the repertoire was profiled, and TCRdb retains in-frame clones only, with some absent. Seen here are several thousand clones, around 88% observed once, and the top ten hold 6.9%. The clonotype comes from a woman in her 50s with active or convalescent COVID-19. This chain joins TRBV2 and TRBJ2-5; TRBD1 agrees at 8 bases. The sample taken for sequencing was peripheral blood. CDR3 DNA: TGTGCCAGCTGCGGACAGGGCCAAGAGACCCAGTACTTC. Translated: CASCGQGQETQYF.